The 15 T cell receptor beta chains given below trace back to one sample, sequenced in a study of T cells in Graves' hyperthyroidism and ophthalmopathy. The source material, RNA transcripts, was used to amplify TCR beta CDR3 regions. A set of HTBI primers served as the primers for a first-round RT-PCR of the TCR CDR3. TCRdb itself ran the multiplex PCR reads through MiXCR, one entry per CDR3 protein. This table holds 700,000 or so distinct CDR3 sequences, about 16% found once. Input material: blood. These receptors all stem from a man in his late teens or twenties with Graves' hyperthyroidism.

This clonotype was detected a few times. The CDR3 region is CSVERLQRNEQFF. The CDR3 DNA follows: TGCAGCGTTGAAAGACTACAAAGAAATGAGCAGTTCTTC. V usage is TRBV29-1 and J usage is TRBJ2-1, with D possibly TRBD2 on 5 matching bases. Germline-derived CDR1 and CDR2 are SQVTM and ANQGSEA. This CDR3 comprises 13 residues. V lost 2 bases to trimming and J lost 7 bases, with 12 bases between them.

This clonotype has a count of ten or more. The CDR3 here is CASRGDRVSYNEQFF. The CDR3 DNA reads TGTGCCAGCAGGGGGGACAGGGTCTCCTACAATGAGCAGTTCTTC. This chain uses TRBV2 with TRBJ2-1; 9 bases line up with TRBD1. The germline gives CDR1 SNHLY, CDR2 FYNNEI. The CDR3 is 15 residues long. Trimming at V came to 6 bases and at J to 0 bases, leaving 3 bases not matched to a gene.

This clonotype came up many times. This sequence joins TRBV7-6 and TRBJ2-3; D gene ambiguous. Germline loops: CDR1 SGHVS, CDR2 FNYEAQ. Trimming removed 1 base at V and 5 bases at J, with 7 bases between. CDR3 length: 13 residues. The DNA for the CDR3 is TGTGCCAGCAGCTTAGTCCCCGTAGATACGCAGTATTTT. It translates to CASSLVPVDTQYF.

This clonotype came up a few times. The V and J genes are TRBV24-1 and TRBJ2-7; the D gene is possibly TRBD2 (6 bases). CDR1 and CDR2 (germline): KGHDR, SFDVKD. Trimming cost V 3 bases and J 3 bases, with 14 bases left between them. This CDR3 has 15 residues. CDR3 in amino acids: CATSDADGGVYEQYF. The CDR3 nucleotides are TGTGCCACCAGTGATGCGGACGGAGGGGTCTACGAGCAGTACTTC.

This clonotype was counted ten times or more. The chain links TRBV2 to TRBJ1-5; 9 bases match TRBD1. This CDR3 has 18 amino acids. The V and J ends lost 0 bases and 7 bases, in that order; junction bases with no gene match: 13. Germline CDR1 and CDR2: SNHLY and FYNNEI. The DNA of the CDR3 is TGTGCCAGCAGTGAAGCGCAATCGGGTGACAGGGGGGAACAGCCCCAGCATTTT. It encodes CASSEAQSGDRGEQPQHF.

In the case of this clonotype: At one end the junction does not follow the germline gene, possibly because of a read error. The chain uses TRBV28 and TRBJ2-7; 8 positions agree with TRBD2. The CDR3 length is 14 residues. CDR1 and CDR2 from the germline V gene are MDHEN and SYDVKM. CDR3: CANSSPGLAYEQYF. CDR3 bases: TGTGCCAACAGTTCACCGGGACTAGCCTACGAGCAGTACTTC.

The rearrangement links TRBV20-1 to TRBJ2-1; 13 positions agree with TRBD2. The CDR3 is 17 residues long. The germline gives CDR1 DFQATT, CDR2 SNEGSKA (reference sequence). Germline trimming cut 1 base from V and 2 bases from J; bases unmatched to any gene: 5. The CDR3 DNA reads TGCAGTGCTAGAGGGACTAGCGGGAGTCGGGCCTACAATGAGCAGTTCTTC. It is translated as CSARGTSGSRAYNEQFF.

In its sample, this clonotype was seen many times. The rearrangement joins TRBV5-1 to TRBJ2-1; D might be TRBD1 (6 bases). CDR3 length: 13 residues. Trimming shortened V by 5 bases and J by 8 bases, and 14 bases separated the two germline ends. Germline V gene sequence: CDR1 SGHRS, CDR2 YFSETQ. CDR3 in DNA: TGCGCCAGCAGAGGGGACACGGATCATGAGCAGTTCTTC. Its protein product is CASRGDTDHEQFF.

This clonotype was counted many times. The chain joins TRBV6-2 or TRBV6-3 to TRBJ2-7; D may be TRBD2 (5 bases). V was trimmed by 2 bases and J by 2 bases, leaving 13 bases between them. The CDR3 consists of 15 residues. Germline V CDR1 and CDR2: MNHEY, SVGEGT. DNA for the CDR3: TGTGCCAGCAGTTACGAGGCGGGCGCCCCCTACGAGCAGTACTTC. Its translation is CASSYEAGAPYEQYF.

This clonotype was picked up many times. The CDR3 nucleotides are TGCAGTGCTGGTGGGGAGGGGGCGATCGAGCAGTACTTC. Translated: CSAGGEGAIEQYF. The chain recombines TRBV20-1 with TRBJ2-7; either TRBD1 or TRBD2 may fit D (7 bases each). The germline V gene encodes CDR1 DFQATT and CDR2 SNEGSKA (reference sequence). V lost 5 bases and J 6 bases, leaving 17 bases between the germline ends. The CDR3 loop spans 13 amino acids.

Ten or more counts support this clonotype. The chain joins TRBV18 to TRBJ2-5; tentative D call: TRBD1 (5 bases). This CDR3 has 15 residues. V lost 2 bases, J lost 0 bases, and 10 bases lay in between. The germline V gene encodes CDR1 KGHSH and CDR2 LQKENI. For the CDR3, the DNA is TGTGCCAGCTCACCAAGTTCAGGGCACCAAGAGACCCAGTACTTC. It codes for CASSPSSGHQETQYF.

This clonotype occurred many times. The chain is built from TRBV12-3 or TRBV12-4 and TRBJ1-1, with D tentatively TRBD1 (5 bases). The CDR3 is 16 residues long. Deletions cut 6 bases from V and 2 bases from J, with 19 bases between. The CDR3 region has the DNA TGTGCCAGCAGCCCCCATACGGGACCCAGAAACACTGAAGCTTTCTTT. Amino acid sequence: CASSPHTGPRNTEAFF.

The J gene is TRBJ2-1, the V gene TRBV9, with 7 bases aligning to TRBD2. CDR1 and CDR2 from the germline V gene are SGDLS and YYNGEE. The V and J ends lost 3 bases and 8 bases, in that order; junction bases with no gene match: 11. This CDR3 contains 15 residues. The CDR3 nucleotides read TGTGCCAGCAGCGCCTCCGGGCCCGCGGGGGATGAGCAGTTCTTC. Translating it yields CASSASGPAGDEQFF.

This clonotype was seen more than once but under ten times. The chain links TRBV4-2 to TRBJ2-7; D gene unclear. Trimming removed 0 bases at V and 0 bases at J, with 9 bases between. There are 15 residues in the CDR3. CDR1 and CDR2 from the germline V gene are LGHNA and YNFKEQ. CDR3 amino acids: CASSQEIHSSYEQYF. The CDR3 DNA follows: TGTGCCAGCAGCCAAGAGATCCACAGCTCCTACGAGCAGTACTTC.

This clonotype was seen many times. V usage is TRBV6-1 and J usage is TRBJ2-1; D gene ambiguous. With 5 bases removed from V and 7 bases from J, the gap between germline ends came to 6 bases. The CDR3 covers 11 residues. Germline CDR1 is MNHNS and CDR2 is SASEGT. The CDR3 spells CASSYSNEQFF. In DNA, the CDR3 is TGTGCCAGCAGTTACAGTAATGAGCAGTTCTTC.